This T cell receptor (beta chain) was captured in a study of blood T cells in healthy people across ages. General study points: Estimated diversity that came from one million T cells was considered an underestimate.

Note on this clonotype: Its antigen is unknown.

The CDR3 length is 14 residues. Germline-derived CDR1 and CDR2 are MNHEY and SVGEGT. The V gene lost 0 bases and the J gene lost 6 bases, with 9 bases spanning the gap. PCR was performed a second time for about 7 to 12 cycles using a sample-barcoded 5' primer and a J-beta primer mix. MiXCR, run by TCRdb on the 5' RACE reads, gives a single entry per CDR3 protein. Of over 600,000 distinct CDR3 sequences listed, over 40% are singletons. The receptor comes from an elderly man in good health. The chain employs TRBV6-2 or TRBV6-3 and TRBJ1-5; D unresolved. Sequencing was done on a sample of blood. CDR3 sequence reads: CASSYSLQRQPQHF. The CDR3, as DNA: TGTGCCAGCAGTTACTCCCTCCAGCGTCAGCCCCAGCATTTT.